Here is one T cell receptor (beta chain) with its context. Its antigen remains unknown. The data were taken from a study of CD8 T cells in ankylosing spondylitis. Study-wide points: It appeared that ankylosing spondylitis blood was characterized by a TCR beta motif of several highly homologous variants.

In making TCR beta libraries, quantitative 5'-RACE with molecular barcodes was used. One entry per CDR3 protein, called by TCRdb with MiXCR from the 5' RACE reads. This sample has 700,000 to 1,000,000 distinct CDR3 sequences, with 12% found just once. The CDR3 length is 15 residues. Looked up from germline, CDR1 is SGHAT and CDR2 is FQNNGV. Trimming took 8 bases from V and 0 from J, leaving 16 bases between them. The genes are TRBV11-2 and TRBJ1-2, with D unclear. The sample consisted of blood, either unsorted or a sorted T cell fraction (not recorded which). This TCR derives from a male donor with ankylosing spondylitis. CDR3 residues: CASVPPSQANYGYTF. The CDR3 nucleotides are TGTGCCAGCGTCCCCCCATCACAAGCTAACTATGGCTACACCTTC.